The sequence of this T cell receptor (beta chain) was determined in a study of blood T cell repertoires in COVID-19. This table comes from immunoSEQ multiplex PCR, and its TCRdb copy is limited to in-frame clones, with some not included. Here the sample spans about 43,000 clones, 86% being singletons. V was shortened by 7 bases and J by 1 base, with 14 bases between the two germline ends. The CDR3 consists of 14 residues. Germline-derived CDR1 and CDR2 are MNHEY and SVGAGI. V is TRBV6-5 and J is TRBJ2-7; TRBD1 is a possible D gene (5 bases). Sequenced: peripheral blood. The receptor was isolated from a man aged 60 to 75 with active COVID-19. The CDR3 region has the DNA TGTGCCAGCACCCCCCCAGGGTTGTCCTACGAGCAGTACTTC. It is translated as CASTPPGLSYEQYF.